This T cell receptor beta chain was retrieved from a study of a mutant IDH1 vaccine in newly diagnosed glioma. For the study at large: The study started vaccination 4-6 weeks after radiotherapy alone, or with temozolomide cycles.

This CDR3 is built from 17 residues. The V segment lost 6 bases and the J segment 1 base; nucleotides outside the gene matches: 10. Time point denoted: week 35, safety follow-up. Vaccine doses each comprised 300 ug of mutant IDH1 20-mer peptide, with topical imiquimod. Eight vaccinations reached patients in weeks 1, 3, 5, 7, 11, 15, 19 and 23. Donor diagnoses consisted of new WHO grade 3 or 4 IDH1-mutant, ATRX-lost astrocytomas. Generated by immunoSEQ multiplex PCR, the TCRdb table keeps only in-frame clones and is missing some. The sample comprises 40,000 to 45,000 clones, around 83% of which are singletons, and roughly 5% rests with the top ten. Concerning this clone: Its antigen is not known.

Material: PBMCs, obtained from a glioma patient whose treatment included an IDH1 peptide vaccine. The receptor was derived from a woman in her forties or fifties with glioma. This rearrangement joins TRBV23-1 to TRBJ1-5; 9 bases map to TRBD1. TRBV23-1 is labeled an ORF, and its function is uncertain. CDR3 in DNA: TGCGCCAGCAGCCCGGGACAGGGTACATCGAGCAATCAGCCCCAGCATTTT. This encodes CASSPGQGTSSNQPQHF.